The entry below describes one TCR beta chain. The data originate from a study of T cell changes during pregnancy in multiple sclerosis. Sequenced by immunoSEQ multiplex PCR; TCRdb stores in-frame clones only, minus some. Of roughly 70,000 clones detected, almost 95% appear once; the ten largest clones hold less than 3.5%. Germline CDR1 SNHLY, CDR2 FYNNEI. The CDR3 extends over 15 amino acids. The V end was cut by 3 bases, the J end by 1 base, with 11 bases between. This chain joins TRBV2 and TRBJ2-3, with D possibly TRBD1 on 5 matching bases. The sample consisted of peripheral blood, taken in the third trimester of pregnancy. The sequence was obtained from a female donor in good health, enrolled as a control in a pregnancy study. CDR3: CASSDEGAGTDTQYF. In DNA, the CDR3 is TGTGCCAGCAGTGACGAAGGGGCTGGCACAGATACGCAGTATTTT.